A selection of T cell receptor beta chains follows, all from one sample in a study of graft-versus-host responses after intestinal transplantation. The method was immunoSEQ multiplex PCR; TCRdb's version includes in-frame clones alone and lacks a portion of them. The sample carries 12,000 to 15,000 clones, approximately 32% recorded once. Sequenced here: alloreactive CD4+ T cells from a mixed lymphocyte reaction culture, sampled before intestinal transplant. These receptors all come from a human patient who received an intestinal transplant. CDR3s include the opening cysteine and the closing phenylalanine or tryptophan. A D gene is named only where the DNA matches it firmly. Clone sizes are given selectively: once, few, many, or a class where the clone is expanded.

d_gene: TRBD1
j_gene: TRBJ2-1
v_gene: TRBV6-4
abundance: medium-sized
CDR3aa: CASSAQGQEQFF
CDR3nt: TGTGCCAGCAGCGCCCAGGGACAGGAGCAGTTCTTC

d_gene: TRBD1
j_gene: TRBJ1-1
v_gene: TRBV19
abundance: .
CDR3aa: CASSRQGGLNTEAFF
CDR3nt: TGTGCCAGTAGTAGACAGGGGGGATTAAACACTGAAGCTTTCTTT

d_gene: TRBD2
j_gene: TRBJ2-3
v_gene: TRBV27
abundance: .
CDR3aa: CASSFLLAGLAADTQYF
CDR3nt: TGTGCCAGCAGTTTCCTTCTAGCGGGTTTGGCCGCAGATACGCAGTATTTT

d_gene: TRBD2
j_gene: TRBJ2-5
v_gene: TRBV6-5
abundance: .
CDR3aa: CASSLSGSKTQYF
CDR3nt: TGTGCCAGCAGTCTTAGCGGGAGCAAGACCCAGTACTTC

d_gene: .
j_gene: TRBJ1-5
v_gene: TRBV4-2
abundance: .
CDR3aa: CASSQDLGVPNQPQHF
CDR3nt: TGTGCCAGCAGCCAAGATTTAGGGGTCCCCAATCAGCCCCAGCATTTT

d_gene: .
j_gene: TRBJ2-7
v_gene: TRBV5-6
abundance: .
CDR3aa: CASSLLAPGGAYEQYF
CDR3nt: TGTGCCAGCAGCTTGTTAGCTCCCGGCGGAGCCTACGAGCAGTACTTC

d_gene: .
j_gene: TRBJ2-7
v_gene: TRBV6-5
abundance: few
CDR3aa: CASSSRKWQVYEQYF
CDR3nt: TGTGCCAGCAGCTCTCGGAAGTGGCAGGTCTACGAGCAGTACTTC

d_gene: TRBD1
j_gene: TRBJ1-1
v_gene: TRBV18
abundance: few
CDR3aa: CASSPEGQGTEAFF
CDR3nt: TGTGCCAGCTCACCCGAGGGACAGGGCACTGAAGCTTTCTTT

d_gene: TRBD1
j_gene: TRBJ2-2
v_gene: TRBV9
abundance: medium-sized
CDR3aa: CASSVATGSTGELFF
CDR3nt: TGTGCCAGCAGCGTAGCGACAGGGAGCACCGGGGAGCTGTTTTTT

d_gene: .
j_gene: TRBJ1-4
v_gene: TRBV28
abundance: .
CDR3aa: CASSFEGRGNEKLFF
CDR3nt: TGTGCCAGCAGTTTCGAAGGCAGGGGTAATGAAAAACTGTTTTTT

d_gene: .
j_gene: TRBJ1-2
v_gene: TRBV19
abundance: .
CDR3aa: CASSIRANYGYTF
CDR3nt: TGTGCCAGTAGTATCCGAGCCAACTATGGCTACACCTTC

d_gene: TRBD1
j_gene: TRBJ1-5
v_gene: TRBV6-1
abundance: few
CDR3aa: CASFWGQGDNQPQHF
CDR3nt: TGTGCCAGTTTTTGGGGACAGGGGGACAATCAGCCCCAGCATTTT

d_gene: .
j_gene: TRBJ1-4
v_gene: TRBV5-1
abundance: few
CDR3aa: CASSLFGRNEKLFF
CDR3nt: TGCGCCAGCAGCTTGTTCGGCCGTAATGAAAAACTGTTTTTT

d_gene: TRBD1
j_gene: TRBJ1-3
v_gene: TRBV7-7
abundance: large
CDR3aa: CASSPTGHGNTIYF
CDR3nt: TGTGCTAGCAGTCCGACAGGGCATGGAAACACCATATATTTT

d_gene: TRBD1
j_gene: TRBJ2-3
v_gene: TRBV18
abundance: .
CDR3aa: CASSPQWTGQTFTDTQYF
CDR3nt: TGTGCCAGCTCACCGCAATGGACAGGCCAAACTTTCACAGATACGCAGTATTTT

d_gene: TRBD2
j_gene: TRBJ2-7
v_gene: TRBV4-2
abundance: few
CDR3aa: CASSFSAAGVYEQYF
CDR3nt: TGTGCCAGCAGCTTCAGCGCAGCGGGGGTCTACGAGCAGTACTTC

d_gene: .
j_gene: TRBJ1-3
v_gene: TRBV20-1
abundance: .
CDR3aa: CSARGGNTIYF
CDR3nt: TGCAGTGCCAGGGGTGGAAACACCATATATTTT

d_gene: .
j_gene: TRBJ2-3
v_gene: TRBV2
abundance: .
CDR3aa: CASSVEGLALPDTQYF
CDR3nt: TGTGCCAGCAGTGTTGAGGGACTCGCCCTCCCGGATACGCAGTATTTT

d_gene: .
j_gene: TRBJ2-2
v_gene: TRBV2
abundance: few
CDR3aa: CASSADRTGELFF
CDR3nt: TGTGCCAGCAGTGCAGACAGGACCGGGGAGCTGTTTTTT

d_gene: TRBD1
j_gene: TRBJ1-2
v_gene: TRBV28
abundance: medium-sized
CDR3aa: CASSGDRVNYGYTF
CDR3nt: TGTGCCAGCAGTGGGGACAGGGTGAACTATGGCTACACCTTC

d_gene: TRBD2
j_gene: TRBJ2-7
v_gene: TRBV9
abundance: few
CDR3aa: CASSVGSSGSSLFYEQYF
CDR3nt: TGTGCCAGCAGCGTGGGGTCTAGCGGGAGTTCCCTCTTCTACGAGCAGTACTTC

d_gene: .
j_gene: TRBJ1-1
v_gene: TRBV20-1
abundance: medium-sized
CDR3aa: CTTPGRGEAFF
CDR3nt: TGCACTACCCCGGGGAGGGGGGAAGCTTTCTTT

d_gene: TRBD1
j_gene: TRBJ2-3
v_gene: TRBV19
abundance: .
CDR3aa: CASSKNRGWGTDTQYF
CDR3nt: TGTGCCAGTAGTAAAAACAGGGGATGGGGCACAGATACGCAGTATTTT

d_gene: .
j_gene: TRBJ2-2
v_gene: TRBV5-1
abundance: .
CDR3aa: CASRGQGTGELFF
CDR3nt: TGCGCCAGCAGGGGTCAGGGCACCGGGGAGCTGTTTTTT

d_gene: .
j_gene: TRBJ1-5
v_gene: TRBV5-6
abundance: few
CDR3aa: CASSTNRKNQPQHF
CDR3nt: TGTGCCAGCAGCACGAACAGGAAAAATCAGCCCCAGCATTTT

d_gene: TRBD1
j_gene: TRBJ2-1
v_gene: TRBV6-6
abundance: .
CDR3aa: CASRRTGSRNEQFF
CDR3nt: TGTGCCAGCAGGCGGACAGGGTCCCGCAATGAGCAGTTCTTC

d_gene: TRBD2
j_gene: TRBJ2-4
v_gene: TRBV7-2
abundance: few
CDR3aa: CASRRTSGSGHIQYF
CDR3nt: TGTGCCAGCAGAAGGACTAGCGGGAGCGGGCACATTCAGTACTTC

d_gene: .
j_gene: TRBJ1-1
v_gene: TRBV6-5
abundance: .
CDR3aa: CASSDAPRGTEAFF
CDR3nt: TGTGCCAGCAGTGACGCCCCCCGGGGCACTGAAGCTTTCTTT

d_gene: .
j_gene: TRBJ2-7
v_gene: TRBV6-5
abundance: .
CDR3aa: CASSYRQGSEQYF
CDR3nt: TGTGCCAGCAGTTATCGTCAGGGTAGCGAGCAGTACTTC

d_gene: .
j_gene: TRBJ2-6
v_gene: TRBV5-6
abundance: .
CDR3aa: CASPGINRSQSRANVLTF
CDR3nt: TGTGCCAGCCCAGGCATCAATAGGTCACAAAGTCGGGCCAACGTCCTGACTTTC

d_gene: TRBD1
j_gene: TRBJ2-6
v_gene: TRBV4-2
abundance: .
CDR3aa: CASSQDSGQPFSGANVLTF
CDR3nt: TGTGCCAGCAGCCAAGACTCGGGACAGCCTTTCTCTGGGGCCAACGTCCTGACTTTC

d_gene: .
j_gene: TRBJ1-4
v_gene: TRBV28
abundance: .
CDR3aa: CASSLGGVRVHEKLFF
CDR3nt: TGTGCCAGCAGTTTGGGGGGCGTAAGGGTGCATGAAAAACTGTTTTTT

d_gene: TRBD1
j_gene: TRBJ1-1
v_gene: TRBV14
abundance: medium-sized
CDR3aa: CAMRGQGGAFF
CDR3nt: TGTGCCATGAGGGGACAGGGGGGAGCTTTCTTT

d_gene: .
j_gene: TRBJ2-1
v_gene: TRBV2
abundance: few
CDR3aa: CASRAEKAYNEQFF
CDR3nt: TGTGCCAGCAGAGCGGAGAAAGCCTACAATGAGCAGTTCTTC

d_gene: TRBD1
j_gene: TRBJ2-5
v_gene: TRBV30
abundance: .
CDR3aa: CAWTGGWGQETQYF
CDR3nt: TGTGCCTGGACAGGGGGTTGGGGACAAGAGACCCAGTACTTC

d_gene: .
j_gene: TRBJ2-5
v_gene: TRBV5-1
abundance: few
CDR3aa: CASSPQGRETQYF
CDR3nt: TGCGCCAGCAGCCCCCAGGGAAGAGAGACCCAGTACTTC

d_gene: .
j_gene: TRBJ2-1
v_gene: TRBV19
abundance: medium-sized
CDR3aa: CASSMGSIYNEQFF
CDR3nt: TGTGCCAGTAGTATGGGTAGTATCTACAATGAGCAGTTCTTC

d_gene: .
j_gene: TRBJ2-3
v_gene: TRBV9
abundance: few
CDR3aa: CASSVASGSTQYF
CDR3nt: TGTGCCAGCAGCGTAGCCTCAGGAAGTACGCAGTATTTT

d_gene: .
j_gene: TRBJ2-3
v_gene: TRBV4-1
abundance: .
CDR3aa: CASSFTDTQYF
CDR3nt: TGTGCCAGCAGCTTCACAGATACGCAGTATTTT

d_gene: TRBD1
j_gene: TRBJ1-1
v_gene: TRBV5-8
abundance: .
CDR3aa: CASTIPGQSMNTEAFF
CDR3nt: TGTGCCAGCACAATCCCGGGACAGTCGATGAACACTGAAGCTTTCTTT

d_gene: .
j_gene: TRBJ2-7
v_gene: TRBV30
abundance: few
CDR3aa: CAWSAGYSYEQYF
CDR3nt: TGTGCCTGGAGTGCCGGATACTCCTACGAGCAGTACTTC

d_gene: .
j_gene: TRBJ2-1
v_gene: TRBV18
abundance: few
CDR3aa: CASSLHRVTEGYNEQFF
CDR3nt: TGTGCCAGCTCACTCCATAGAGTGACGGAGGGATACAATGAGCAGTTCTTC

d_gene: .
j_gene: TRBJ2-7
v_gene: TRBV6-4
abundance: few
CDR3aa: CASSYRDQGRYEQYF
CDR3nt: TGTGCCAGCAGTTACCGGGACCAGGGCCGGTACGAGCAGTACTTC

d_gene: .
j_gene: TRBJ1-6
v_gene: TRBV19
abundance: .
CDR3aa: CASMGRVGPLHF
CDR3nt: TGTGCCAGTATGGGTAGGGTCGGGCCCCTCCACTTT

d_gene: TRBD2
j_gene: TRBJ2-7
v_gene: TRBV9
abundance: medium-sized
CDR3aa: CASSVGRERGSYEQYF
CDR3nt: TGTGCCAGCAGCGTAGGGCGGGAGAGGGGCTCCTACGAGCAGTACTTC